What follows are 10 T cell receptor beta chains derived from one specimen sequenced in a study of patients and donors after allogeneic stem cell transplantation. TCRdb used MiXCR to reprocess the RT-PCR reads, holding one entry per CDR3 protein. Of about a million distinct CDR3 sequences in the sample, approximately 18% are singletons; the top ten hold around 5.5%. Source material: blood, either unsorted or a sorted T cell fraction (not recorded which). The receptors come from a human donor who was either an allogeneic HSCT recipient or a stem cell or donor lymphocyte infusion donor (not recorded which). It is not recorded whose cells these are; they may come from a transplant donor.

With respect to this clonotype: One end of the junction varies from germline; a read error may be responsible. The rearrangement uses TRBV7-9 and TRBJ2-6; tentative D call: TRBD1 (5 bases). The CDR3 loop spans 11 amino acids. Looked up from germline, CDR1 is SEHNR and CDR2 is FQNEAQ (reference sequence). The CDR3 nucleotides read TGTGCCAGCAGCTTAGGCAGGGCAGAGTCTTTC. It specifies CASSLGRAESF.

The V gene is TRBV7-2, the J gene TRBJ2-2, with unresolved D. V was clipped by 8 bases and J by 9 bases, with 13 bases between them. This CDR3 comprises 12 residues. Germline V gene sequence: CDR1 SGHTA, CDR2 FQGNSA. The CDR3 loop is CASGNSRRELFF. CDR3 in DNA: TGTGCCAGCGGTAACTCGCGGCGGGAGCTGTTTTTT.

This clonotype was observed a handful of times. The chain is built from TRBV7-2 and TRBJ2-7; perhaps TRBD2 as D (5 bases). Germline CDR1 is SGHTA and CDR2 is FQGNSA. The CDR3 consists of 13 residues. Between the trimmed V and J ends, which lost 4 bases and 3 bases, there was a span of 10 bases. The DNA of the CDR3 is TGTGCCAGCAGCTCGCCGGGAATCTACGAGCAGTACTTC. It specifies CASSSPGIYEQYF.

The chain combines TRBV18 with TRBJ1-1; a weak D match, TRBD1 (6 bases). Trimming took off 2 bases at V and 0 bases at J, with 10 bases between the two ends. The CDR3 loop spans 15 amino acids. Germline V gene data show CDR1 as KGHSH and CDR2 as LQKENI. The CDR3 bases are TGTGCCAGCTCACCAGACGACAGGATGAACACTGAAGCTTTCTTT. Amino acid sequence: CASSPDDRMNTEAFF.

The J gene is TRBJ2-7, the V gene TRBV29-1; D possibly corresponds to TRBD1 (6 bases). V was pared by 3 bases and J by 4 bases, with 16 bases between. Germline assignment: CDR1 SQVTM and CDR2 ANQGSEA. CDR3 length: 14 amino acids. The CDR3 DNA reads TGCAGCGTTGAGGGGACACATTCACCTTACGAGCAGTACTTC. As protein: CSVEGTHSPYEQYF.

This chain uses TRBV6-1 with TRBJ1-2; the match to TRBD1 covers 12 bases. CDR1 MNHNS and CDR2 SASEGT come from the germline V gene. CDR3 length equals 16 residues. V trimming: 6 bases; J trimming: 5 bases; junction bases outside the gene matches: 10. DNA for the CDR3: TGTGCCAGCAGATCCGGGACAGGGGGCGCGGGGTATGGCTACACCTTC. Amino acid sequence: CASRSGTGGAGYGYTF.

This clonotype was seen ten or more times. The CDR3: CASSLVGGGDTEAFF. As DNA, the CDR3 is TGTGCCAGCAGTTTAGTTGGTGGGGGTGACACTGAAGCTTTCTTT. V usage is TRBV12-3 or TRBV12-4 and J usage is TRBJ1-1; D is possibly TRBD1 (5 bases). V lost 1 base, J lost 3 bases, and 12 bases lay in between. CDR3 length: 15 amino acids.

The chain recombines TRBV30 with TRBJ2-2; possible D gene TRBD2, 6 bases. Germline assignment: CDR1 GTSNPN and CDR2 SVGIG (reference sequence). Trimming took off 0 bases at V and 3 bases at J, with 8 bases between the two ends. This CDR3 is built from 14 residues. CDR3 sequence reads: CAWSVRGYTGELFF. The DNA of the CDR3 is TGTGCCTGGAGTGTACGGGGGTACACCGGGGAGCTGTTTTTT.

This clonotype was seen more than once but under ten times. CDR3 sequence: CAIFNRPYEQYF. CDR3 bases: TGTGCCATCTTTAACCGCCCCTACGAGCAGTACTTC. The chain recombines TRBV5-8 with TRBJ2-7; D is uncertain. The CDR3 spans 12 residues. CDR1 is SGHTS and CDR2 is YDEGEE in the germline V gene. Trimming left V 9 bases short and J 2 bases short, with 12 bases between.

The gene calls are TRBV20-1 and TRBJ2-3, with D perhaps given as TRBD1 or TRBD2 (5 bases each). The CDR3 consists of 15 residues. Germline V CDR1 and CDR2: DFQATT, SNEGSKA (reference sequence). Deletions cut 2 bases from V and 2 bases from J, with 14 bases between. CDR3 in amino acids: CSARNYGAPTDTQYF. The CDR3 region has the DNA TGCAGTGCTAGAAATTACGGGGCCCCCACAGATACGCAGTATTTT.